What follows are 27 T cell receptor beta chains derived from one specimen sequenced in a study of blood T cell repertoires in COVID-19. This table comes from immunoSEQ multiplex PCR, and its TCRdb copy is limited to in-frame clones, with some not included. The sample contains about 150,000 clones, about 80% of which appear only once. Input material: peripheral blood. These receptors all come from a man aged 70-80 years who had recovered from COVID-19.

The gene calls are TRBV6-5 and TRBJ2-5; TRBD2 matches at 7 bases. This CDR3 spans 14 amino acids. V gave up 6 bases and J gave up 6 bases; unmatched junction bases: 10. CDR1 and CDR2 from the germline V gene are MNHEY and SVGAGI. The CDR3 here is CASSSTSLRKTQYF. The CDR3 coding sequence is TGTGCCAGCAGCTCGACTAGCCTCCGGAAGACCCAGTACTTC.

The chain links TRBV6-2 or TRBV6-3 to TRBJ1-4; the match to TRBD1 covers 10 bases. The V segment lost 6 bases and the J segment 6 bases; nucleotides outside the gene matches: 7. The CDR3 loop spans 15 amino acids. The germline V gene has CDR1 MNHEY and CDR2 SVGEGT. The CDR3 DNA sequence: TGTGCCAGCAGCGCCCCGGGACAGGGGTATGAAAAACTGTTTTTT. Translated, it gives CASSAPGQGYEKLFF.

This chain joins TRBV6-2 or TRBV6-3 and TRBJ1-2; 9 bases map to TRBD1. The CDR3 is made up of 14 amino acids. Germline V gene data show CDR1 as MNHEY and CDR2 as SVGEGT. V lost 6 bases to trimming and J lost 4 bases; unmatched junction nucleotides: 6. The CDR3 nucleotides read TGTGCCAGCAGCCGTGGACAGGGGACCTATGGCTACACCTTC. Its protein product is CASSRGQGTYGYTF.

The CDR3 bases are TGTGCCAGCAGCTCCACCCGGGACAGCAATTCACCCCTCCACTTT. Protein product: CASSSTRDSNSPLHF. The chain joins TRBV11-3 to TRBJ1-6; 7 nucleotides match TRBD1. Germline V gives CDR1 SGHNT, CDR2 YENEEA. V shed 4 bases, J shed 7 bases, and the junction held 7 bases outside the gene matches. The CDR3 totals 15 residues.

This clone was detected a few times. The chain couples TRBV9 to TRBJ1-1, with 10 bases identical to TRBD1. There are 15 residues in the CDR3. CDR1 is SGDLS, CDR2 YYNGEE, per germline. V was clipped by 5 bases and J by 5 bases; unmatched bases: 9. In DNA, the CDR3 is TGTGCCAGCAGGTCGCTAGGACAGGGGGGGACTGAAGCTTTCTTT. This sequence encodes CASRSLGQGGTEAFF. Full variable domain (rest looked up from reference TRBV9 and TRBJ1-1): DSGVTQTPKHLITATGQRVTLRCSPRSGDLSVYWYQQSLDQGLQFLIQYYNGEERAKGNILERFSAQQFPDLHSELNLSSLELGDSALYFCASRSLGQGGTEAFFGQGTRLTVV.

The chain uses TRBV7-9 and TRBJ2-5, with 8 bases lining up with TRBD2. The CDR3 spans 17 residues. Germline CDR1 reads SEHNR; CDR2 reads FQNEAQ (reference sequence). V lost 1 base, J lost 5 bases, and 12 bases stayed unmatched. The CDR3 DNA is TGTGCCAGCAGCTTAGGCCTGGGACTAGGGGATTGGGAGACCCAGTACTTC. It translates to CASSLGLGLGDWETQYF.

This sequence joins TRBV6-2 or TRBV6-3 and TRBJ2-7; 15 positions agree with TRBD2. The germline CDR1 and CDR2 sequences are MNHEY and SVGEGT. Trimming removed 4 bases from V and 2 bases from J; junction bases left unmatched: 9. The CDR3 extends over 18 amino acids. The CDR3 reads CASSSGLAGGYSTYEQYF. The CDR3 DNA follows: TGTGCCAGCAGTTCTGGACTAGCGGGAGGGTATTCGACCTACGAGCAGTACTTC.

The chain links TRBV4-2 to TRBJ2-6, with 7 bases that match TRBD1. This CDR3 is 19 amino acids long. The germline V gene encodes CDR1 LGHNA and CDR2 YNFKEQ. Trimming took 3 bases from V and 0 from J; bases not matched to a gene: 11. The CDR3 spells CASSQTQLTGASGANVLTF. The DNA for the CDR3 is TGTGCCAGCAGCCAGACTCAACTCACAGGGGCCTCTGGGGCCAACGTCCTGACTTTC.

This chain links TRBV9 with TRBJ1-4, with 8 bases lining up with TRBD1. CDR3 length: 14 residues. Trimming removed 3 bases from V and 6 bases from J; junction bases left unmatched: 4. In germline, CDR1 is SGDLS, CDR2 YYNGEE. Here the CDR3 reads CASSGQGRDEKLFF. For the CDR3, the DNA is TGTGCCAGCAGCGGACAGGGGAGGGATGAAAAACTGTTTTTT. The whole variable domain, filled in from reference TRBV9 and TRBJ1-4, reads DSGVTQTPKHLITATGQRVTLRCSPRSGDLSVYWYQQSLDQGLQFLIQYYNGEERAKGNILERFSAQQFPDLHSELNLSSLELGDSALYFCASSGQGRDEKLFFGSGTQLSVL.

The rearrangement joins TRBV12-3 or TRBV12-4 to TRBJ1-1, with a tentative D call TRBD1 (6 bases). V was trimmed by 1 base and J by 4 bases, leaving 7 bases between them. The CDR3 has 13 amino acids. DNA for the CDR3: TGTGCCAGCAGTTTAGGGGGGCCCACTGAAGCTTTCTTT. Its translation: CASSLGGPTEAFF.

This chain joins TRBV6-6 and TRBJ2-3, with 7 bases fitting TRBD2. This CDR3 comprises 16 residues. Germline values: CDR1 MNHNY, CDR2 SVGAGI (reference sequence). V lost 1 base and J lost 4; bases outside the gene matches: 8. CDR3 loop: CASSYWASGVPDTQYF. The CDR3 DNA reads TGTGCCAGCAGTTACTGGGCTAGCGGCGTCCCAGATACGCAGTATTTT.

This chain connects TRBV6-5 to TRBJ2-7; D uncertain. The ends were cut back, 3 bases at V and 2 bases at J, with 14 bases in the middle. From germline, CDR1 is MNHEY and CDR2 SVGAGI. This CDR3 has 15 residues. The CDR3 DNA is TGTGCCAGCAGTTATTCCCCTACCGAAACCTACGAGCAGTACTTC. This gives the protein CASSYSPTETYEQYF.

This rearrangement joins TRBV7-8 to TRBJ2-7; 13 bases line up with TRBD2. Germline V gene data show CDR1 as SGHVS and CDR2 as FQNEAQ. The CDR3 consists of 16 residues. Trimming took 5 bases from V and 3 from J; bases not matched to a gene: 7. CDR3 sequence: CASSPGLAGTFYEQYF. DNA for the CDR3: TGTGCCAGCAGCCCGGGACTAGCGGGGACTTTCTACGAGCAGTACTTC.

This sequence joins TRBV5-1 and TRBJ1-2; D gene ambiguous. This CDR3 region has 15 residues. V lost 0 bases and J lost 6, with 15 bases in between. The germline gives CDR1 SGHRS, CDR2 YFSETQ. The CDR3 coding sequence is TGCGCCAGCAGCTTGGCCAACCCGGAGGTCGATGGCTACACCTTC. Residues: CASSLANPEVDGYTF.

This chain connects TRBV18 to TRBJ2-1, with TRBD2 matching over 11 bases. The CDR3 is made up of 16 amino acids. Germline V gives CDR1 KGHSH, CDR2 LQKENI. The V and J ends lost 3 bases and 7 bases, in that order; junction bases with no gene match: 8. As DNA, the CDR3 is TGTGCCAGCTCACCCAACTTAGCGGGAGGGCTGAATGAGCAGTTCTTC. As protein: CASSPNLAGGLNEQFF.

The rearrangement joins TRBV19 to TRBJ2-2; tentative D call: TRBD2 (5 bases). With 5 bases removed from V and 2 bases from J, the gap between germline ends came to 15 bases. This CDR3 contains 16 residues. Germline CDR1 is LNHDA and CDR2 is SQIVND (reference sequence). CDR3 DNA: TGTGCCAGTAGTTCTCGGACTGAGCTTAACACCGGGGAGCTGTTTTTT. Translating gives CASSSRTELNTGELFF.

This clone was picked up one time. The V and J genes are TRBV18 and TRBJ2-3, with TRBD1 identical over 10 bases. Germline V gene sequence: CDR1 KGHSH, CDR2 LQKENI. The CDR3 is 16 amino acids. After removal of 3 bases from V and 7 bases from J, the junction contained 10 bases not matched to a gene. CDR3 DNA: TGTGCCAGCTCACCTTCGACAGGGGGCATTGGGAATACGCAGTATTTT. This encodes CASSPSTGGIGNTQYF.

The CDR3 bases are TGTGCCAGCAGTTCCCAGCGCTCTGGAAACACCATATATTTT. Translation gives CASSSQRSGNTIYF. The chain couples TRBV6-2 or TRBV6-3 to TRBJ1-3, with D uncertain. The CDR3 covers 14 residues. Between the trimmed V and J ends, which lost 4 bases and 0 bases, there was a span of 7 bases. The V gene's germline CDR1 is MNHEY and CDR2 SVGEGT.

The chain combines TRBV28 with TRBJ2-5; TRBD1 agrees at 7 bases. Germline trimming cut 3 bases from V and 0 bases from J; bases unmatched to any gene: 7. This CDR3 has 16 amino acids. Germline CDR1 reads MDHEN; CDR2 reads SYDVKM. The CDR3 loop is CASSFGQDLNQETQYF. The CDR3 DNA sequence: TGTGCCAGCAGTTTTGGACAGGACCTTAACCAAGAGACCCAGTACTTC. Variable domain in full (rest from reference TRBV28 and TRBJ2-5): DVKVTQSSRYLVKRTGEKVFLECVQDMDHENMFWYRQDPGLGLRLIYFSYDVKMKEKGDIPEGYSVSREKKERFSLILESASTNQTSMYLCASSFGQDLNQETQYFGPGTRLLVL.

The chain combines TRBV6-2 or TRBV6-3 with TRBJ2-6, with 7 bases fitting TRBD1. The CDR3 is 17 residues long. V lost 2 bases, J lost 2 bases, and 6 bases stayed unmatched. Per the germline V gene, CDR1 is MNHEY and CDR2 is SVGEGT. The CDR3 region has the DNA TGTGCCAGCAGTTACGCCACAGGGGCCCCTGGGGCCAACGTCCTGACTTTC. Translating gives CASSYATGAPGANVLTF.

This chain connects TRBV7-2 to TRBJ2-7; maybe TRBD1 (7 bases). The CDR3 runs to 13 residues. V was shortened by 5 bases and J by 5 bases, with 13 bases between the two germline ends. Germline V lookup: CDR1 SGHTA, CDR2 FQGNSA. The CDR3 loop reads CASSQGGTDEQYF. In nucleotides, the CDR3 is TGTGCCAGCAGCCAGGGGGGCACAGACGAGCAGTACTTC.

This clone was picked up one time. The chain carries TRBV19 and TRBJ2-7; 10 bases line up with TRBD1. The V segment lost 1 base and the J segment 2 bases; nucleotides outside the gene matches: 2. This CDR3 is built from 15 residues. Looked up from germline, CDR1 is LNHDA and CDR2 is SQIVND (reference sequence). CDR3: CASSIGTGGAYEQYF. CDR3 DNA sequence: TGTGCCAGTAGTATAGGGACAGGGGGGGCCTACGAGCAGTACTTC.

The CDR3 nucleotides are TGTGCCAGCAGTGTTACCGTTAGCGGAAGCTACGAGCAGTACTTC. It yields the protein CASSVTVSGSYEQYF. V usage is TRBV28 and J usage is TRBJ2-7; possibly TRBD2 for D (6 bases). Trimming removed 5 bases at V and 3 bases at J, with 17 bases between. The CDR3 loop spans 15 amino acids. CDR1 and CDR2 from the germline V gene are MDHEN and SYDVKM.

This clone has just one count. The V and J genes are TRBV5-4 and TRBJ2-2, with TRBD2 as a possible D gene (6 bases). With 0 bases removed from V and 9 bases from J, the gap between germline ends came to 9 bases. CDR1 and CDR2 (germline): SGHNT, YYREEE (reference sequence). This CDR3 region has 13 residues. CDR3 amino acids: CASSLGRERELFF. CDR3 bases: TGTGCCAGCAGCTTGGGACGGGAGCGGGAGCTGTTTTTT. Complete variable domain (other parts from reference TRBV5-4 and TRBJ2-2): ETGVTQSPTHLIKTRGQQVTLRCSSQSGHNTVSWYQQALGQGPQFIFQYYREEENGRGNFPPRFSGLQFPNYSSELNVNALELDDSALYLCASSLGRERELFFGEGSRLTVL.

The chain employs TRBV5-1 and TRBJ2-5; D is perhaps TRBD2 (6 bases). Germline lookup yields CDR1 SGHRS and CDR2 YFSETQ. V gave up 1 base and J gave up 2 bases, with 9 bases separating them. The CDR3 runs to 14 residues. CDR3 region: CASSLMAGQETQYF. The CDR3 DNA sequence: TGCGCCAGCAGCTTGATGGCGGGACAAGAGACCCAGTACTTC.

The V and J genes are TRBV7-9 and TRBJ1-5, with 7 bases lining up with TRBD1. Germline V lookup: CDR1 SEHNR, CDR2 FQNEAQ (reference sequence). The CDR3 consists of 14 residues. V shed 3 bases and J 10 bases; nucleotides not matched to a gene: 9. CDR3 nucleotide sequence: TGTGCCAGCAGCTTCGGGACAGCCGCCGAACCCCAGCATTTT. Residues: CASSFGTAAEPQHF. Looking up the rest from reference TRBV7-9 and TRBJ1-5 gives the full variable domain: DTGVSQNPRHKITKRGQNVTFRCDPISEHNRLYWYRQTLGQGPEFLTYFQNEAQLEKSRLLSDRFSAERPKGSFSTLEIQRTEQGDSAMYLCASSFGTAAEPQHFGDGTRLSIL.

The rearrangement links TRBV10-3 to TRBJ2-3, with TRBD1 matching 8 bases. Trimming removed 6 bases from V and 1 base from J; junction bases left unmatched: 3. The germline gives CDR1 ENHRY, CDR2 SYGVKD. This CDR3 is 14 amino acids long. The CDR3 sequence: CAISMDRGTDTQYF. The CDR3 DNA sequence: TGTGCCATCAGCATGGACAGGGGCACAGATACGCAGTATTTT.